This entry features one T cell receptor beta chain sequence. What it recognizes is unknown. This entry belongs to a study of T cells in Graves' hyperthyroidism and ophthalmopathy. General study points: Ophthalmopathy and stable hyperthyroidism were told apart by a 13 V-J model. The blood repertoire included most of the expanded thyroid clonotypes above 0.001.

Used for diagnoses were clinical symptoms, serum thyroxine and TRAb, thyroid ultrasound and orbital computed tomography. The CDR3 totals 16 residues. Germline-derived CDR1 and CDR2 are KGHSH and LQKENI. Unmatched junction bases numbered 5, after V lost 0 bases and J lost 8 bases. Regions amplified from RNA transcripts were the TCR beta CDR3 regions. The HTBI primer set was used in a first-round RT-PCR of the TCR CDR3. One entry per CDR3 protein, called by TCRdb with MiXCR from the multiplex PCR reads. Of around 300,000 distinct CDR3 sequences detected, roughly 13% appear once; the ten largest clones hold approximately 7.9%.

This clonotype originated in a middle-aged woman with Graves' hyperthyroidism. Sequencing was performed on blood. The rearrangement links TRBV18 to TRBJ2-2; 11 positions match TRBD2. The chain's CDR3 is CASSPPGLAADGELFF. The DNA of the CDR3 is TGTGCCAGCTCACCACCGGGACTAGCGGCAGATGGGGAGCTGTTTTTT.